Following are 6 T cell receptor beta chains from one sample sequenced in a study of T-cell memory formation after mild COVID-19 (dated by TCRdb to the early 2020s). The protocol used for the library was 5' RACE. TCRdb records Illumina NovaSeq 6000 as the sequencer. TCRdb reworked the public reads: Q25 trimming with fastp, MiXCR clone assembly, productive beta chains retained. Each CDR3 protein appears once, grouped with its most common genes and DNA. The sample table records more than 250,000 distinct CDR3 sequences; approximately 16% of these occur just once. Of the sample, 22% falls within the top ten clones. The material sequenced was PBMCs or a T cell subset sorted from them (not recorded which). These TCRs come from a man younger than 35 who had mild COVID-19 (a few samples of this study predate the infection). The sample titles of this study are shuffled in the database, so cell type and time point are left out; the donor was told from shared clones.

This chain joins TRBV14 and TRBJ2-7; perhaps TRBD1 as D (6 bases). CDR3 size: 15 residues. Trimming removed 0 bases at V and 2 bases at J, with 11 bases between. Per germline, CDR1 SGHDN and CDR2 FVKESK. The chain's CDR3 is CASSQEVDRTYEQYF. CDR3 nucleotides: TGTGCCAGCAGCCAAGAGGTTGACAGGACCTACGAGCAGTACTTC. Drawing the rest from reference TRBV14 and TRBJ2-7, the complete variable domain is EAGVTQFPSHSVIEKGQTVTLRCDPISGHDNLYWYRRVMGKEIKFLLHFVKESKQDESGMPNNRFLAERTGGTYSTLKVQPAELEDSGVYFCASSQEVDRTYEQYFGPGTRLTVT.

This clonotype was seen a handful of times. V is TRBV7-2 and J is TRBJ2-1; D unresolved. The germline gives CDR1 SGHTA, CDR2 FQGNSA. Trimming pared 3 bases from V and 2 bases from J, leaving 11 bases between. This CDR3 has 15 amino acids. CDR3 region: CASSLNTNTYNEQFF. CDR3 sequence (DNA): TGTGCCAGCAGCTTGAACACAAACACCTACAATGAGCAGTTCTTC.

The V gene is TRBV12-3 or TRBV12-4, the J gene TRBJ2-1; D is uncertain. With 8 bases removed from V and 10 bases from J, the gap between germline ends came to 12 bases. The CDR3 length is 11 residues. CDR3 residues: CASGTLWEQFF. The CDR3 DNA reads TGTGCCAGCGGTACCCTTTGGGAGCAGTTCTTC.

This clonotype has just a few counts. This rearrangement joins TRBV5-1 to TRBJ2-5, with D tentatively TRBD2 (5 bases). Germline values: CDR1 SGHRS, CDR2 YFSETQ. This CDR3 comprises 16 residues. V was cut by 0 bases and J by 4 bases, with 16 bases left in between. In DNA form, the CDR3 reads TGCGCCAGCAGCTTGGACGCTAGCTTCGCAGGAGAGACCCAGTACTTC. Protein product: CASSLDASFAGETQYF.

The genes are TRBV21-1 and TRBJ1-1. TRBV21-1 is given as a pseudogene. CDR3 length equals 16 residues. The CDR3 region has the DNA TGTGCCAGCAGCCGAAAGTCGCGAGACATGAACACTGAAGCTTTCTTT. Amino acids: CASSRKSRDMNTEAFF.

This sequence joins TRBV12-3 or TRBV12-4 and TRBJ1-2; D unclear. CDR3 length: 10 amino acids. With 3 bases removed from V and 8 bases from J, the gap between germline ends came to 4 bases. The CDR3 loop is CASSFSGYTF. CDR3 DNA sequence: TGTGCCAGCAGTTTTTCCGGCTACACCTTC.